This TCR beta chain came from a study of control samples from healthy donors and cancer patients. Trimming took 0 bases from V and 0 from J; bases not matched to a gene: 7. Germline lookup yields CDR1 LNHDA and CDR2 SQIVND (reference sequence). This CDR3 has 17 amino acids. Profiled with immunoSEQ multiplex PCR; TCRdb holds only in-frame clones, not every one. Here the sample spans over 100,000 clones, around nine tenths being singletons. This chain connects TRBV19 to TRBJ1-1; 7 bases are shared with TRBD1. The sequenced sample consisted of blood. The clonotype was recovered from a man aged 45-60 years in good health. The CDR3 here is CASSIDPRTGMNTEAFF. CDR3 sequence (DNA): TGTGCCAGTAGTATAGACCCCCGGACAGGCATGAACACTGAAGCTTTCTTT.